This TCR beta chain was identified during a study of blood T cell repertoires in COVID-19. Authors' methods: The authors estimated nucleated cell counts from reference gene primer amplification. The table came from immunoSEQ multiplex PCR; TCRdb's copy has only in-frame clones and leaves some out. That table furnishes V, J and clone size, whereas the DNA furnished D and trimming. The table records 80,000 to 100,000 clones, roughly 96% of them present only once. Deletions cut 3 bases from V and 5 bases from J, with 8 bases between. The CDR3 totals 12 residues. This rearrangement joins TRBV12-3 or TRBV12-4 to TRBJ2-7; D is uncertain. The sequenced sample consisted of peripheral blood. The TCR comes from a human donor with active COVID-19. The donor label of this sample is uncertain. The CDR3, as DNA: TGTGCCAGCAGTTTTAACCAGAACGAGCAGTACTTC. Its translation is CASSFNQNEQYF.